This T cell receptor beta chain stems from a study of beta chain features in type 1 diabetes. Overall study context: Examined across all samples were almost 110 million sorted cells.

The germline CDR1 and CDR2 sequences are SGHTA and FQGNSA. V lost 5 bases and J lost 3, with 11 bases in between. The CDR3 is 13 amino acids. General study results and limits: TCRB CDR3 length was moderately but significantly reduced in all four CD4+ subsets of Type 1 diabetes patients. Among type 1 diabetes patients, VDJ junctions had fewer insertions and more deletions.

Expressed TCRB transcripts were sequenced because the isolated RNA had all been reverse transcribed beforehand. Average reads for naive, central memory and regulatory T cell samples were 3.5 million to 4.5 million. Libraries were prepared by immunoSEQ multiplex PCR; TCRdb keeps only in-frame clonotypes and omits some of them. Among about 130,000 clones listed, around 8.8% were seen once. Averaging about 100 mL, one heparinised blood draw was given by each donor. With regard to this clone: Its antigen is not identified.

The chain couples TRBV7-2 to TRBJ2-7; possible D gene TRBD1, 6 bases. Sequences were obtained from central memory CD4+ T cells from blood. The TCR was taken from a man aged 25 to 40 with type 1 diabetes. The CDR3 protein is CASSPRTVYEQYF. The CDR3 DNA is TGTGCCAGCAGCCCCCGGACAGTCTACGAGCAGTACTTC.